Each of the 11 T cell receptor beta chains below was sequenced from the same sample in a study of T cells after yellow fever vaccination. TCRdb recomputed calls from the 5' RACE reads with MiXCR, one row per CDR3 protein. The repertoire has almost 600,000 distinct CDR3 sequences, approximately 13% of them found once; the top ten carry more than 12%. The sequenced sample was PBMCs, obtained on the day of the yellow fever booster vaccination. These receptor sequences come from a man younger than 45 who received the YFV17D yellow fever vaccine.

This clonotype was counted a few times. The V gene is TRBV6-2 or TRBV6-3, the J gene TRBJ2-2, with D perhaps assigned TRBD1 or TRBD2 (6 bases each). V lost 7 bases to trimming and J lost 0 bases, with 18 bases between them. Germline loops: CDR1 MNHEY, CDR2 SVGEGT. The CDR3 runs 17 residues. Here the CDR3 reads CASNLGGTKPNTGELFF. The CDR3 coding sequence is TGTGCCAGCAACCTCGGAGGGACAAAGCCGAACACCGGGGAGCTGTTTTTT.

Here the CDR3 DNA reads TGTGCCAGCAGCTTAAGGGGGCAGAACACTGAAGCTTTCTTT. Residues: CASSLRGQNTEAFF. This chain uses TRBV7-9 with TRBJ1-1; the match to TRBD1 covers 7 bases. Per germline, CDR1 SEHNR and CDR2 FQNEAQ (reference sequence). CDR3 length: 14 amino acids. Unmatched junction bases numbered 1, after V lost 2 bases and J lost 1 base.

V usage is TRBV29-1 and J usage is TRBJ2-7; D is possibly TRBD2 (5 bases). This CDR3 is 12 amino acids long. Germline CDR1 SQVTM, CDR2 ANQGSEA. V was trimmed by 4 bases and J by 3 bases, leaving 10 bases between them. DNA of the CDR3: TGCAGCGTTGTCGGGATAAGCTACGAGCAGTACTTC. Its protein product is CSVVGISYEQYF.

This clonotype has more than one count but fewer than ten. This rearrangement joins TRBV20-1 to TRBJ2-1; 7 nucleotides line up with TRBD2. The CDR3 runs 11 residues. V lost 7 bases, J lost 12 bases, and 9 bases stayed unmatched. Per germline, CDR1 DFQATT and CDR2 SNEGSKA (reference sequence). The CDR3 DNA sequence: TGCAGTGTACCGGGCGGGAGAATGCAGTTCTTC. Its protein product is CSVPGGRMQFF.

The chain carries TRBV28 and TRBJ1-2, with D hard to call. The V and J ends lost 5 bases and 8 bases respectively, with 12 bases between them. Per germline, CDR1 MDHEN and CDR2 SYDVKM. This CDR3 region has 12 residues. CDR3 loop: CASSRGQEGYTF. In DNA, the CDR3 is TGTGCCAGCAGTAGAGGGCAGGAGGGCTACACCTTC.

This clonotype was counted only a few times. The J gene is TRBJ2-4, the V gene TRBV3-1, with 10 bases identical to TRBD2. The trim removed 0 bases at V and 8 bases at J, leaving 7 bases unmatched. Germline CDR1 LGHDT, CDR2 YNNKEL (reference sequence). There are 16 residues in the CDR3. The DNA of the CDR3 is TGTGCCAGCAGCCAAGATACCTGGCTAGCGGGGGACATTCAGTACTTC. Amino acids: CASSQDTWLAGDIQYF.

The chain links TRBV4-3 to TRBJ2-7, with D maybe TRBD1 (5 bases). The germline V gene has CDR1 LGHNA and CDR2 YSLEER. V lost 3 bases, J lost 11 bases, and 11 bases lay in between. The CDR3 runs to 11 residues. The CDR3 coding sequence is TGCGCCAGCAGCCAGGGTACAGGAGAGTACTTC. As protein: CASSQGTGEYF.

This clonotype was observed a handful of times. The chain links TRBV6-5 to TRBJ2-1; TRBD2 aligns across 8 bases. Germline CDR1 and CDR2: MNHEY and SVGAGI. Losses at the gene ends were 3 bases for V and 12 bases for J; bases not matched to a gene: 10. The CDR3 covers 14 residues. CDR3 region: CASSYSGRARVQFF. For the CDR3, the DNA is TGTGCCAGCAGTTATTCCGGGAGGGCCCGAGTGCAGTTCTTC.

Only a few counts were recorded for this clonotype. The chain's CDR3 is CASSQGGAGEQFF. CDR3 in DNA: TGTGCCAGCAGCCAAGGAGGCGCGGGTGAGCAGTTCTTC. The chain joins TRBV14 to TRBJ2-1, with a tentative D call TRBD2 (5 bases). Germline V gene sequence: CDR1 SGHDN, CDR2 FVKESK. The V end was cut by 1 base, the J end by 9 bases, with 10 bases between. The CDR3 totals 13 residues. Looking up the rest from reference TRBV14 and TRBJ2-1 gives the full variable domain: EAGVTQFPSHSVIEKGQTVTLRCDPISGHDNLYWYRRVMGKEIKFLLHFVKESKQDESGMPNNRFLAERTGGTYSTLKVQPAELEDSGVYFCASSQGGAGEQFFGPGTRLTVL.

This clonotype has a handful of counts. The chain carries TRBV10-2 and TRBJ2-3; TRBD2 aligns across 13 bases. Germline V gene lookup returns CDR1 WSHSY and CDR2 SAAADI. Trimming removed 5 bases from V and 1 base from J; junction bases left unmatched: 6. The length of the CDR3 is 17 residues. The CDR3 loop reads CASSRTSGSGGTDTQYF. The CDR3 DNA sequence: TGCGCCAGCAGTCGGACTAGCGGGAGCGGAGGCACAGATACGCAGTATTTT.

This clonotype was detected a few times. V is TRBV3-1 and J is TRBJ2-3; 9 nucleotides line up with TRBD1. Germline CDR1 LGHDT, CDR2 YNNKEL (reference sequence). The trim removed 4 bases at V and 2 bases at J, leaving 4 bases unmatched. The CDR3 is made up of 15 amino acids. In nucleotides, the CDR3 is TGTGCCAGCAGCCCGTGGACAGGGGACACAGATACGCAGTATTTT. Amino acids: CASSPWTGDTDTQYF.